A single sample is the source of the 30 T cell receptor beta chains below, sequenced in a study of glioma-infiltrating T cells after dendritic cell vaccination. Generated by immunoSEQ multiplex PCR, the TCRdb table keeps only in-frame clones and is missing some. The sample consists of tens of thousands of clones, around nine tenths of them appearing once. As for time point: after dendritic cell vaccination, including at tumor progression/relapse. Specimen: blood, collected after dendritic cell vaccination. All receptors derive from a human donor with glioblastoma.

About this clone: It is unclear where the CDR3 begins or ends on the DNA, so no DNA is shown, and the CDR3 is as TCRdb lists it. The chain carries TRBV6-6 and TRBJ2-2; the table gives TRBD1 as D, unverified against the DNA. The CDR3 adds up to 14 amino acids, both ends counted. CDR1 is MNHNY, CDR2 SVGAGI, per germline (reference sequence). CDR3 in amino acids: CASILGAWTGELFF.

The chain uses TRBV5-1 and TRBJ1-2, with 12 bases identical to TRBD1. With V trimmed by 4 bases and J by 7 bases, 5 bases remained unmatched. The germline V gene has CDR1 SGHRS and CDR2 YFSETQ. CDR3 size: 14 residues. The CDR3 DNA sequence: TGCGCCAGCAGCATGGGACAGGGGGCGATTGGCTACACCTTC. Residues: CASSMGQGAIGYTF.

The chain uses TRBV7-9 and TRBJ2-1; D is unclear. Germline V CDR1 and CDR2: SEHNR, FQNEAQ (reference sequence). Trimming shortened V by 1 base and J by 0 bases, and 7 bases separated the two germline ends. CDR3 length: 15 residues. CDR3 region: CASSLGANSYNEQFF. The CDR3 nucleotides read TGTGCCAGCAGCTTAGGAGCCAACTCCTACAATGAGCAGTTCTTC.

The chain recombines TRBV7-2 with TRBJ2-7, with D maybe TRBD2 (5 bases). This CDR3 contains 12 residues. Between the trimmed V and J ends, which lost 2 bases and 3 bases, there was a span of 5 bases. Germline-derived CDR1 and CDR2 are SGHTA and FQGNSA. The CDR3 loop reads CASSLSGYEQYF. The CDR3 nucleotides are TGTGCCAGCAGCTTAAGCGGCTACGAGCAGTACTTC.

The chain combines TRBV7-6 with TRBJ2-5; 11 bases match TRBD2. Germline trimming cut 5 bases from V and 5 bases from J; bases unmatched to any gene: 10. Germline CDR1 SGHVS, CDR2 FNYEAQ. The CDR3 contains 16 residues. The CDR3 reads CASSAILAGAGETQYF. The CDR3 nucleotides are TGTGCCAGCAGCGCGATACTAGCGGGAGCAGGGGAGACCCAGTACTTC.

The V and J genes are TRBV25-1 and TRBJ2-5; 7 bases are a match to TRBD1. Germline CDR1 and CDR2: MGHDK and SYGVNS. V shed 0 bases and J 4 bases; nucleotides not matched to a gene: 5. CDR3 length equals 15 residues. CDR3 nucleotides: TGTGCCAGCAGTGAATATAGAACAGGGGCAGAGACCCAGTACTTC. Amino acids: CASSEYRTGAETQYF.

The chain employs TRBV18 and TRBJ2-7; 8 nucleotides agree with TRBD1. Germline CDR1 is KGHSH and CDR2 is LQKENI. The CDR3 sequence is 15 residues long. After removal of 2 bases from V and 3 bases from J, the junction contained 6 bases not matched to a gene. Written as DNA, the CDR3 is TGTGCCAGCTCACCAGTAAGCGGACAGGGCTACGAGCAGTACTTC. It is translated as CASSPVSGQGYEQYF.

This chain connects TRBV12-5 to TRBJ2-7; 11 bases are a match to TRBD2. CDR3 length: 14 residues. V shed 5 bases and J 3 bases; nucleotides not matched to a gene: 3. From germline, CDR1 is LGHNT and CDR2 FRNRAP. CDR3 protein: CASGPGTSGYEQYF. In nucleotides, the CDR3 is TGTGCTAGTGGTCCCGGGACTAGCGGCTACGAGCAGTACTTC. The full variable domain, with the rest looked up from reference TRBV12-5 and TRBJ2-7, is DARVTQTPRHKVTEMGQEVTMRCQPILGHNTVFWYRQTMMQGLELLAYFRNRAPLDDSGMPKDRFSAEMPDATLATLKIQPSEPRDSAVYFCASGPGTSGYEQYFGPGTRLTVT.

The V gene is TRBV13, the J gene TRBJ1-3; 9 bases align to TRBD1. The V gene end was trimmed by 5 bases and the J gene end by 0 bases; junction bases not matched to a gene: 5. The CDR3 has 16 amino acids. Germline CDR1 and CDR2: PRHDT and FYEKMQ (reference sequence). Written as DNA, the CDR3 is TGTGCCAGCAGCCCCGGGACAGGGTACTCTGGAAACACCATATATTTT. This gives the protein CASSPGTGYSGNTIYF.

The chain is built from TRBV5-5 and TRBJ2-6; 9 bases fit TRBD1. With 0 bases clipped from V and 0 bases from J, the junction kept 7 bases outside the gene matches. This CDR3 has 19 amino acids. The germline CDR1 and CDR2 sequences are SGHKS and YYEKEE (reference sequence). The CDR3 here is CASSLVGTGISSGANVLTF. As DNA, the CDR3 is TGTGCCAGCAGCTTGGTGGGGACAGGGATTAGCTCTGGGGCCAACGTCCTGACTTTC.

Here the CDR3 reads CASSPRPDLGQETQYF. The CDR3 DNA is TGTGCCAGCTCACCACGTCCGGACTTGGGCCAAGAGACCCAGTACTTC. The rearrangement uses TRBV18 and TRBJ2-5; D possibly corresponds to TRBD2 (5 bases). The CDR3 totals 16 residues. Germline CDR1 and CDR2: KGHSH and LQKENI. V was shortened by 1 base and J by 1 base, with 13 bases between the two germline ends.

V and J are TRBV5-1 and TRBJ2-1, with 7 bases fitting TRBD2. Germline-derived CDR1 and CDR2 are SGHRS and YFSETQ. V was pared by 4 bases and J by 3 bases, with 7 bases of the junction left unmatched. This CDR3 comprises 15 residues. As DNA, the CDR3 is TGCGCCAGCAGCCGGGAGGCGGGATTCTACAATGAGCAGTTCTTC. Its translation: CASSREAGFYNEQFF.

V and J are TRBV15 and TRBJ1-3; D not resolved. Trimming cost V 11 bases and J 0 bases, with 14 bases left between them. Looked up from germline, CDR1 is LNHNV and CDR2 is YYDKDF (reference sequence). The CDR3 contains 14 residues. CDR3 sequence (DNA): TGTGCCTCCCGGGAGGACTACTCTGGAAACACCATATATTTT. Amino acids: CASREDYSGNTIYF.

The chain links TRBV7-8 to TRBJ2-1, with D possibly TRBD1 on 6 matching bases. The V end lost 0 bases, the J end lost 4 bases, and 19 bases lay between the germline ends. The CDR3 consists of 18 residues. Germline CDR1 reads SGHVS; CDR2 reads FQNEAQ. The CDR3 sequence is CASSLARVGPGVYNEQFF. The CDR3 DNA reads TGTGCCAGCAGCTTAGCGAGAGTTGGGCCAGGGGTATACAATGAGCAGTTCTTC.

As DNA, the CDR3 is TGCGCCAGCAGCCCCCGATGGAGTGTTGACACTGAAGCTTTCTTT. It is translated as CASSPRWSVDTEAFF. The chain recombines TRBV4-1 with TRBJ1-1; no definite D call. The ends were cut back, 4 bases at V and 3 bases at J, with 15 bases in the middle. The germline CDR1 and CDR2 sequences are MGHRA and YSYEKL. The CDR3 has 15 amino acids.

The V gene is TRBV27, the J gene TRBJ1-4; no clear D gene. The germline CDR1 and CDR2 sequences are MNHEY and SMNVEV (reference sequence). The CDR3 has 12 residues. Trimming left V 6 bases short and J 4 bases short, with 6 bases between. The CDR3 sequence: CASRARNEKLFF. Written as DNA, the CDR3 is TGTGCCAGCAGGGCTCGTAATGAAAAACTGTTTTTT.

The chain has TRBV5-4 and TRBJ1-2; no firm D call. V was pared by 4 bases and J by 1 base, with 17 bases between. The germline gives CDR1 SGHNT, CDR2 YYREEE (reference sequence). The CDR3 has 16 amino acids. CDR3 bases: TGTGCCAGCAGCCCCCGGGGTACTACGTTTAACTATGGCTACACCTTC. Its protein is CASSPRGTTFNYGYTF.

This chain uses TRBV7-9 with TRBJ2-5; 7 bases map to TRBD1. V lost 5 bases to trimming and J lost 2 bases; unmatched junction nucleotides: 2. Germline CDR1 reads SEHNR; CDR2 reads FQNEAQ (reference sequence). CDR3 length equals 13 residues. The CDR3 DNA reads as TGTGCCAGCAGCAAGACAGGGCAAGAGACCCAGTACTTC. This sequence encodes CASSKTGQETQYF.

The genes are TRBV7-3 and TRBJ1-5; 8 nucleotides line up with TRBD1. V was clipped by 3 bases and J by 0 bases; unmatched bases: 4. This CDR3 region has 16 residues. Per germline, CDR1 SGHTA and CDR2 FQGTGA. The CDR3 here is CASSLHRGTSNQPQHF. The CDR3 nucleotides read TGTGCCAGCAGCTTGCACAGGGGGACTAGCAATCAGCCCCAGCATTTT.

The rearrangement links TRBV6-1 to TRBJ1-3; D perhaps matches TRBD1 (5 bases). The germline CDR1 and CDR2 sequences are MNHNS and SASEGT. The CDR3 is 14 residues long. The V end was cut by 6 bases, the J end by 4 bases, with 13 bases between. As DNA, the CDR3 is TGTGCCAGCAGGGACATCGCCGAGGGAAACACCATATATTTT. Its protein is CASRDIAEGNTIYF.

J is TRBJ2-2 and V is TRBV9; D possibly corresponds to TRBD2 (6 bases). V was shortened by 7 bases and J by 6 bases, with 22 bases between the two germline ends. The CDR3 is 16 amino acids. Germline V gene lookup returns CDR1 SGDLS and CDR2 YYNGEE. This CDR3 is CASGISGGPFAGELFF. The CDR3 nucleotides read TGTGCCAGCGGCATTAGCGGAGGGCCCTTTGCCGGGGAGCTGTTTTTT.

This rearrangement joins TRBV7-8 to TRBJ1-2, with 7 positions matching TRBD1. CDR1 is SGHVS and CDR2 is FQNEAQ in the germline V gene. The CDR3 loop spans 15 amino acids. J lost 2 bases, V lost 5 bases, and 8 bases had no gene match. CDR3 amino acids: CASSPRQGGNYGYTF. CDR3 nucleotide sequence: TGTGCCAGCAGCCCTAGACAGGGAGGAAACTATGGCTACACCTTC.

The CDR3 region is CASSLGPGTGELFF. CDR3 nucleotide sequence: TGCGCCAGCAGCTTGGGACCAGGAACCGGGGAGCTGTTTTTT. This chain joins TRBV5-1 and TRBJ2-2, with D hard to call. This CDR3 spans 14 amino acids. The V end was cut by 0 bases, the J end by 5 bases, with 8 bases between. Germline CDR1 reads SGHRS; CDR2 reads YFSETQ. Based on the CDR3 plus reference TRBV5-1 and TRBJ2-2, the full variable domain is KAGVTQTPRYLIKTRGQQVTLSCSPISGHRSVSWYQQTPGQGLQFLFEYFSETQRNKGNFPGRFSGRQFSNSRSEMNVSTLELGDSALYLCASSLGPGTGELFFGEGSRLTVL.

The chain employs TRBV6-5 and TRBJ1-1, with 12 bases that match TRBD1. V trimming: 6 bases; J trimming: 6 bases; junction bases outside the gene matches: 8. The CDR3 contains 15 residues. Germline V gene data show CDR1 as MNHEY and CDR2 as SVGAGI. This CDR3 reads CASRAPGQGASEAFF. CDR3 bases: TGTGCCAGCAGGGCACCGGGACAGGGGGCCTCTGAAGCTTTCTTT.

The chain carries TRBV7-3 and TRBJ1-5; the D is unclear. The germline V gene encodes CDR1 SGHTA and CDR2 FQGTGA. The CDR3 loop spans 11 amino acids. The ends were cut back, 4 bases at V and 8 bases at J, with 6 bases in the middle. CDR3 region: CASSSGKPQHF. For the CDR3, the DNA is TGTGCCAGCAGCTCCGGTAAGCCCCAGCATTTT.

The count of this clone is one. The V call is TRBV5-6, the J call TRBJ1-1; D not certain. V lost 0 bases, J lost 0 bases, and 9 bases lay in between. The CDR3 consists of 15 residues. Germline assignment: CDR1 SGHDT and CDR2 YYEEEE. Here the CDR3 reads CASSLALTVNTEAFF. In nucleotides, the CDR3 is TGTGCCAGCAGCTTGGCCTTAACAGTGAACACTGAAGCTTTCTTT.

The rearrangement joins TRBV4-1 to TRBJ1-1; 9 bases align to TRBD1. The CDR3 totals 16 residues. V lost 8 bases and J lost 0; bases outside the gene matches: 10. Germline-derived CDR1 and CDR2 are MGHRA and YSYEKL. The CDR3 nucleotides read TGCGCCAGCGTCCGGGGGACAGGGTCAATGAACACTGAAGCTTTCTTT. Translating it yields CASVRGTGSMNTEAFF.

The sample holds a few counts of this clone. The gene calls are TRBV19 and TRBJ2-1; D is perhaps TRBD2 (5 bases). Germline assignment: CDR1 LNHDA and CDR2 SQIVND (reference sequence). CDR3 length: 13 amino acids. The V gene lost 0 bases and the J gene lost 8 bases, with 8 bases spanning the gap. The CDR3 DNA reads TGTGCCAGTAGTATAGATCTCGGGGATGAGCAGTTCTTC. The encoded protein is CASSIDLGDEQFF.

The chain carries TRBV5-4 and TRBJ2-5; perhaps TRBD2 as D (6 bases). Germline CDR1 reads SGHNT; CDR2 reads YYREEE (reference sequence). This CDR3 comprises 13 residues. V was cut by 1 base and J by 5 bases, with 9 bases left in between. CDR3 in DNA: TGTGCCAGCAGCTTGTGGGGAGGTGAGACCCAGTACTTC. This translates into CASSLWGGETQYF.

V is TRBV5-1 and J is TRBJ1-1; D is uncertain. The germline V gene encodes CDR1 SGHRS and CDR2 YFSETQ. This CDR3 has 15 residues. The V and J ends lost 3 bases and 1 base respectively, with 13 bases between them. CDR3 nucleotide sequence: TGCGCCAGCAGCTCTGAGAGGTTGGGGAACACTGAAGCTTTCTTT. Translating gives CASSSERLGNTEAFF.